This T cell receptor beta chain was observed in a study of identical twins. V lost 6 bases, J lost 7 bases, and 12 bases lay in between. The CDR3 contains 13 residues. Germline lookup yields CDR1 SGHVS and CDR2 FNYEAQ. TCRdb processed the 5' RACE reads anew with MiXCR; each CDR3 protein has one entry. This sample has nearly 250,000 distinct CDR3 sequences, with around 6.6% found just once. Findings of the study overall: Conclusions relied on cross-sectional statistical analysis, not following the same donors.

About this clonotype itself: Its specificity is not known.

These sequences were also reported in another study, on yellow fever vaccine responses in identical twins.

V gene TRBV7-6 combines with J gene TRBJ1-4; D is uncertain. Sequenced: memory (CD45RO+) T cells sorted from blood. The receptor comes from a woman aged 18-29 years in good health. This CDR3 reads CASSAVYGEKLFF. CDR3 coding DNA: TGTGCCAGCAGTGCCGTTTATGGTGAAAAACTGTTTTTT.